Detailed here is one T cell receptor (beta chain). Its target is not known. Sequencing was performed with immunoSEQ multiplex PCR; in TCRdb, only in-frame clones are kept and a portion is missing. The sample has under 85,000 clones, roughly 88% seen once; the top ten hold 1.3%. CDR1 and CDR2 (germline): SGHDT, YYEEEE. This CDR3 has 14 amino acids. J gave up 1 base and V 3 bases, and 2 bases lay outside the gene matches. The record originates from a study of graft-versus-host responses after intestinal transplantation. Notes on the study in general: Marrow from the recipient contained GvH clones, some of which had appeared first in ileum or blood.

The source is a human donor who received an intestinal transplant. Sequencing was performed on unstimulated CD8+ T cells sorted from spleen or lymph node cells, taken before intestinal transplant. This chain joins TRBV5-6 and TRBJ1-1; 8 bases line up with TRBD1. CDR3 nucleotide sequence: TGTGCCAGCAGCTACGGGACAGGGAACACTGAAGCTTTCTTT. As protein: CASSYGTGNTEAFF. The full variable domain, completed using reference TRBV5-6 and TRBJ1-1, is DAGVTQSPTHLIKTRGQQVTLRCSPKSGHDTVSWYQQALGQGPQFIFQYYEEEERQRGNFPDRFSGHQFPNYSSELNVNALLLGDSALYLCASSYGTGNTEAFFGQGTRLTVV.